Shown below are 10 T cell receptor beta chains from a single sample sequenced in a study of response to subunit inactivated influenza vaccine (dated by TCRdb to the late 2010s). The method was RT-PCR. Instrument on record: Illumina HiSeq 2500. Using fastp at Q25 and MiXCR, TCRdb reprocessed the public reads and kept productive beta chains. Entries that share a CDR3 protein sequence are merged under the most common genes and DNA. This sample holds 650,000 to 800,000 distinct CDR3 sequences; 11% to 15% were observed only once. Clones ranked in the top ten supply around 6.5% of the sample. Specimen: PBMCs from blood, collected roughly 2 weeks before vaccination. The receptors originated from a man aged 50-60 years who received an inactivated influenza vaccine. Donor details come from another sample of the same person, matched by shared clones.

This sequence joins TRBV6-1 and TRBJ2-5; D is unclear. In germline, CDR1 is MNHNS, CDR2 SASEGT. This CDR3 has 13 residues. Trimming took off 1 base at V and 5 bases at J, with 8 bases between the two ends. DNA for the CDR3: TGTGCCAGCAGTGAAGGAACAGATGAGACCCAGTACTTC. Its translation is CASSEGTDETQYF.

This clonotype turned up a few times. The genes are TRBV27 and TRBJ1-2; 7 positions match TRBD1. Unmatched junction bases numbered 3, after V lost 2 bases and J lost 3 bases. The germline CDR1 and CDR2 sequences are MNHEY and SMNVEV (reference sequence). This CDR3 spans 14 amino acids. CDR3 residues: CASSLIGGDYGYTF. For the CDR3, the DNA is TGTGCCAGCAGTTTAATAGGGGGCGACTATGGCTACACCTTC.

This clonotype was seen a handful of times. The genes are TRBV7-2 and TRBJ2-5; 9 nucleotides line up with TRBD2. This CDR3 is built from 15 residues. J was trimmed by 5 bases and V by 1 base; bases with no gene match: 5. Germline V lookup: CDR1 SGHTA, CDR2 FQGNSA. The CDR3 loop is CASSLGIAGDETQYF. The CDR3 DNA sequence: TGTGCCAGCAGCTTAGGGATAGCGGGAGATGAGACCCAGTACTTC.

This clonotype was counted ten times or more. The rearrangement joins TRBV12-3 or TRBV12-4 to TRBJ1-3; D possibly corresponds to TRBD1 (5 bases). The CDR3 is 13 amino acids. The V and J ends lost 6 bases and 2 bases respectively, with 8 bases between them. Here the CDR3 DNA reads TGTGCCAGCAGGATGGACACTGGAAACACCATATATTTT. Its translation: CASRMDTGNTIYF.

This clonotype occurred a few times. This chain connects TRBV7-9 to TRBJ2-5; tentatively, D is TRBD1 or TRBD2 (6 bases each). Germline V gene data show CDR1 as SEHNR and CDR2 as FQNEAQ (reference sequence). The CDR3 spans 14 residues. The V end lost 3 bases, the J end lost 4 bases, and 12 bases lay between the germline ends. The CDR3, as DNA: TGTGCCAGCAGCTTTGATAGGGGGGCAGAGACCCAGTACTTC. This gives the protein CASSFDRGAETQYF.

The gene calls are TRBV10-3 and TRBJ2-3; TRBD2 matches 12 bases. V was clipped by 5 bases and J by 1 base; unmatched bases: 4. In germline, CDR1 is ENHRY, CDR2 SYGVKD. This CDR3 region has 16 residues. CDR3 bases: TGTGCCATCAGTCTCTCTAGCGGGGGGGGCACAGATACGCAGTATTTT. Translation gives CAISLSSGGGTDTQYF.

This chain joins TRBV9 and TRBJ2-1; D remains ambiguous. Germline CDR1 and CDR2: SGDLS and YYNGEE. This CDR3 comprises 14 residues. Trimming removed 0 bases at V and 7 bases at J, with 11 bases between. The CDR3: CASSVAGSLNEQFF. DNA for the CDR3: TGTGCCAGCAGCGTAGCTGGCTCCCTGAATGAGCAGTTCTTC. The whole variable domain, filled in from reference TRBV9 and TRBJ2-1, reads DSGVTQTPKHLITATGQRVTLRCSPRSGDLSVYWYQQSLDQGLQFLIQYYNGEERAKGNILERFSAQQFPDLHSELNLSSLELGDSALYFCASSVAGSLNEQFFGPGTRLTVL.

This clonotype has a handful of counts. The chain combines TRBV7-2 with TRBJ2-1; 8 positions agree with TRBD1. CDR1 and CDR2 from the germline V gene are SGHTA and FQGNSA. CDR3 length: 14 residues. After removal of 7 bases from V and 10 bases from J, the junction contained 12 bases not matched to a gene. Written as DNA, the CDR3 is TGTGCCAGCAAACCGGCCACAGGGGGGTTCGAGCAGTTCTTC. Translation gives CASKPATGGFEQFF.

This clonotype was seen at least ten times. The rearrangement joins TRBV5-1 to TRBJ2-2; 8 positions match TRBD1. The CDR3 spans 15 residues. J gave up 6 bases and V 2 bases, and 6 bases lay outside the gene matches. CDR1 is SGHRS, CDR2 YFSETQ, per germline. CDR3 region: CASSFDRGGSGELFF. The CDR3 coding sequence is TGCGCCAGCAGCTTCGACAGGGGCGGATCCGGGGAGCTGTTTTTT.

The chain uses TRBV3-1 and TRBJ1-1; the D is unclear. The CDR3 extends over 14 amino acids. The V gene lost 1 base and the J gene lost 0 bases, with 6 bases spanning the gap. Germline assignment: CDR1 LGHDT and CDR2 YNNKEL (reference sequence). The CDR3 DNA reads TGTGCCAGCAGCCAAGGGGGTATGAACACTGAAGCTTTCTTT. Translating gives CASSQGGMNTEAFF. Full variable domain (remainder filled in from reference TRBV3-1 and TRBJ1-1): DTAVSQTPKYLVTQMGNDKSIKCEQNLGHDTMYWYKQDSKKFLKIMFSYNNKELIINETVPNRFSPKSPDKAHLNLHINSLELGDSAVYFCASSQGGMNTEAFFGQGTRLTVV.